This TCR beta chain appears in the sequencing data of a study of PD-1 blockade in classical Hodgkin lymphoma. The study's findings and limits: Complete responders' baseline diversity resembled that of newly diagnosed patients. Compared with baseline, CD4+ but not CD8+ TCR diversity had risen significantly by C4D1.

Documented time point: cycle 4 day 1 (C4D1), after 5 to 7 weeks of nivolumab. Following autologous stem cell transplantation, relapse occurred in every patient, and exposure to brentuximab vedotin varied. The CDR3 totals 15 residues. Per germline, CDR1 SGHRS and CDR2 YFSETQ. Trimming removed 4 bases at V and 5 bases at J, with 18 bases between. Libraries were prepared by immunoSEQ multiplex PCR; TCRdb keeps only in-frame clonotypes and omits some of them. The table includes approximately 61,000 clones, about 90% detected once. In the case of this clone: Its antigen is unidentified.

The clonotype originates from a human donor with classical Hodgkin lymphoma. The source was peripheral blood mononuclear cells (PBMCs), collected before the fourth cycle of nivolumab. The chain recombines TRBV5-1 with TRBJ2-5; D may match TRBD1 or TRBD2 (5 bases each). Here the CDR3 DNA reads TGCGCCAGCAGCCCGGGGCCGGCCAGATCGGAGACCCAGTACTTC. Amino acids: CASSPGPARSETQYF.